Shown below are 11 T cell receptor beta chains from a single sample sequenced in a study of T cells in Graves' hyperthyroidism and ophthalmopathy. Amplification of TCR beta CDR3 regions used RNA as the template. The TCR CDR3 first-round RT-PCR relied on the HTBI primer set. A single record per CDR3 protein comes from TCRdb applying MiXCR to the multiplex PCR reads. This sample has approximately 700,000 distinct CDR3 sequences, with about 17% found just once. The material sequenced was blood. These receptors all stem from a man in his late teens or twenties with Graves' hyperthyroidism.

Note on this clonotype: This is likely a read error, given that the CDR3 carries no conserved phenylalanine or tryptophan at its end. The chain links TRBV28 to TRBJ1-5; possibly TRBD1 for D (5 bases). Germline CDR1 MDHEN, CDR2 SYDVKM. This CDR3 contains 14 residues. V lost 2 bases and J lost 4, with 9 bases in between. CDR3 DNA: TGTGCCAGCAGTTTAGGGGCAGAAAATCAGCCCCAGCATCTT. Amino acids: CASSLGAENQPQHL.

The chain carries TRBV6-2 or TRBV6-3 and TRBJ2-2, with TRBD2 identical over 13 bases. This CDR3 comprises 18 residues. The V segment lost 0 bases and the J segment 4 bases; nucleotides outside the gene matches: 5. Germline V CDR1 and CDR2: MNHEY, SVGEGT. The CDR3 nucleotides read TGTGCCAGCAGTTACTCGGGACTAGCGGGACGGGTCACCGGGGAGCTGTTTTTT. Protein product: CASSYSGLAGRVTGELFF.

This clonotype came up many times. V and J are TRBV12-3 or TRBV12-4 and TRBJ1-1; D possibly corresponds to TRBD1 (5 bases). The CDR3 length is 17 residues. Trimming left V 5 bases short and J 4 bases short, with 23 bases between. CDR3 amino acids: CASSPLLQVLLGTEAFF. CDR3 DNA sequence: TGTGCCAGCAGTCCCCTTTTACAGGTGTTATTGGGCACTGAAGCTTTCTTT.

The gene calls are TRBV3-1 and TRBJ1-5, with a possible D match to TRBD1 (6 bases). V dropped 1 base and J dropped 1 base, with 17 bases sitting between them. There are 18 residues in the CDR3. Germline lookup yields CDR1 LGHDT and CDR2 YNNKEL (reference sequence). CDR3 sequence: CASSQGVTGYKSNQPQHF. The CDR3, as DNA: TGTGCCAGCAGCCAAGGGGTTACAGGGTATAAGAGCAATCAGCCCCAGCATTTT.

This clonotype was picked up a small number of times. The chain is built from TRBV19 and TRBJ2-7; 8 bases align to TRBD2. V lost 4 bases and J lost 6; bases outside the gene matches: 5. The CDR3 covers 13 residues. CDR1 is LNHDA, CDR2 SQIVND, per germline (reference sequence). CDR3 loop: CASSNAGGAEQYF. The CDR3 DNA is TGTGCCAGTAGTAACGCGGGAGGCGCCGAGCAGTACTTC.

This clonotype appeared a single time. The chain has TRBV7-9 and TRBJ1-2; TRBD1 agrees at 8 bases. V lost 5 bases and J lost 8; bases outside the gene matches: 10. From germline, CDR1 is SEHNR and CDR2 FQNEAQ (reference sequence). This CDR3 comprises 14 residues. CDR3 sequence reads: CASSLRQGTGGYTF. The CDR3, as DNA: TGTGCCAGCAGCCTACGACAGGGGACAGGCGGCTACACCTTC.

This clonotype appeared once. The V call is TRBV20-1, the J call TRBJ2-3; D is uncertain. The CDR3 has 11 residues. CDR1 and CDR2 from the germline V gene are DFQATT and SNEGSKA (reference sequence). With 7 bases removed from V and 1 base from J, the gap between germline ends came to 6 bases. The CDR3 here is CSVIRTDTQYF. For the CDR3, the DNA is TGCAGTGTAATTCGCACAGATACGCAGTATTTT.

For the CDR3, the DNA is TGCGCCAGCTCCAAAGGGTACCTTAACGAGCAGTACTTC. This encodes CASSKGYLNEQYF. The chain links TRBV10-2 to TRBJ2-7; no firm D call. CDR3 length equals 13 residues. The V gene's germline CDR1 is WSHSY and CDR2 SAAADI. Trimming took 8 bases from V and 5 from J, leaving 16 bases between them.

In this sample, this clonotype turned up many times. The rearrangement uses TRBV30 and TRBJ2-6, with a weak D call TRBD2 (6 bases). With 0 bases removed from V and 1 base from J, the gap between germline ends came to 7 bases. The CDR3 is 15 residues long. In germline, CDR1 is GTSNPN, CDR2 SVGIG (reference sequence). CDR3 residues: CAWSVAGSGANVLTF. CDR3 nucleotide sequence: TGTGCCTGGAGTGTGGCGGGGTCTGGGGCCAACGTCCTGACTTTC. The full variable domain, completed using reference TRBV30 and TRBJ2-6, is SQTIHQWPATLVQPVGSPLSLECTVEGTSNPNLYWYRQAAGRGLQLLFYSVGIGQISSEVPQNLSASRPQDRQFILSSKKLLLSDSGFYLCAWSVAGSGANVLTFGAGSRLTVL.

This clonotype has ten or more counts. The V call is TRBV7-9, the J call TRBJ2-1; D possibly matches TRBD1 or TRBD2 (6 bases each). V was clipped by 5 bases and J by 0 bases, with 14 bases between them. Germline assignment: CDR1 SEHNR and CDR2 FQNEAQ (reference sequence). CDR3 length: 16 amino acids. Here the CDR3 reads CASSLPGGLSYNEQFF. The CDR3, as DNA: TGTGCCAGCAGCCTCCCTGGGGGGCTCTCCTACAATGAGCAGTTCTTC.

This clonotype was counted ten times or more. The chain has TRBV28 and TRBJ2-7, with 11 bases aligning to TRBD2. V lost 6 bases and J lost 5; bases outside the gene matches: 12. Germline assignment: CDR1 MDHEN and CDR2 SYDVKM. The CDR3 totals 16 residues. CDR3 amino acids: CASSPFRGTSGNEQYF. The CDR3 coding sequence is TGTGCCAGCAGCCCATTTAGGGGGACTAGCGGCAACGAGCAGTACTTC.